Shown below are 9 T cell receptor beta chains from a single sample sequenced in a study of blood T cells in healthy people across ages. A sample-barcoded 5' primer and a J-beta primer mix were used in a second PCR of roughly 6 to 11 cycles. MiXCR was run by TCRdb on the 5' RACE reads, yielding one entry per CDR3 protein. Among some 760,000 distinct CDR3 sequences listed, around a quarter were seen once. These data were likewise used in another study, on T cells of mothers and their children.

Sequencing was done on a sample of blood. These receptors were taken from a boy between 10 and 17 years old in good health.

The chain recombines TRBV29-1 with TRBJ1-1; D remains unclear. The length of the CDR3 is 13 residues. Germline loops: CDR1 SQVTM, CDR2 ANQGSEA. The V gene lost 4 bases and the J gene lost 2 bases, with 11 bases spanning the gap. CDR3 loop: CSVVRLVNTEAFF. The CDR3 bases are TGCAGCGTTGTCCGACTTGTTAACACTGAAGCTTTCTTT. Combining the CDR3 with reference TRBV29-1 and TRBJ1-1 gives the whole variable domain SAVISQKPSRDICQRGTSLTIQCQVDSQVTMMFWYRQQPGQSLTLIATANQGSEATYESGFVIDKFPISRPNLTFSTLTVSNMSPEDSSIYLCSVVRLVNTEAFFGQGTRLTVV.

The chain joins TRBV7-8 to TRBJ2-1, with 10 bases fitting TRBD2. The germline CDR1 and CDR2 sequences are SGHVS and FQNEAQ. V was pared by 6 bases and J by 0 bases, with 14 bases of the junction left unmatched. The CDR3 spans 19 residues. In DNA form, the CDR3 reads TGTGCCAGCAGTCTAGCTAGCGGGGGTGACTATGACTCCTACAATGAGCAGTTCTTC. It is translated as CASSLASGGDYDSYNEQFF.

This clonotype was observed a few times. This chain links TRBV7-9 with TRBJ2-3; D is ambiguous. Germline V gives CDR1 SEHNR, CDR2 FQNEAQ (reference sequence). Between the trimmed V and J ends, which lost 5 bases and 2 bases, there was a span of 8 bases. CDR3 size: 13 residues. This CDR3 reads CASSAANTDTQYF. The CDR3 DNA reads TGTGCCAGCAGCGCAGCCAACACAGATACGCAGTATTTT.

This clonotype was counted a few times. The genes are TRBV13 and TRBJ2-1; 8 nucleotides align to TRBD1. The CDR3 has 12 amino acids. Germline V lookup: CDR1 PRHDT, CDR2 FYEKMQ (reference sequence). After removal of 5 bases from V and 9 bases from J, the junction contained 3 bases not matched to a gene. This CDR3 reads CASSQGATEQFF. The CDR3 DNA follows: TGTGCCAGCAGCCAGGGGGCGACTGAGCAGTTCTTC.

The rearrangement joins TRBV6-2 or TRBV6-3 to TRBJ2-1; no clear D gene. This CDR3 region has 13 residues. CDR1 MNHEY and CDR2 SVGEGT come from the germline V gene. Trimming cost V 7 bases and J 9 bases, with 16 bases left between them. In DNA form, the CDR3 reads TGTGCCAGCAATCAAGCGACCCTGTCTGAGCAGTTCTTC. Translating gives CASNQATLSEQFF.

This chain links TRBV7-2 with TRBJ2-1; D perhaps matches TRBD2 (5 bases). V was shortened by 5 bases and J by 6 bases, with 11 bases between the two germline ends. The length of the CDR3 is 13 residues. Germline CDR1 and CDR2: SGHTA and FQGNSA. The CDR3 region has the DNA TGTGCCAGCAGCCCCCTAGCAACCAATGAGCAGTTCTTC. Encoded protein: CASSPLATNEQFF.

This clonotype was observed a handful of times. This chain uses TRBV4-2 with TRBJ2-5; unclear D gene. This CDR3 has 13 amino acids. From germline, CDR1 is LGHNA and CDR2 YNFKEQ. Between the trimmed V and J ends, which lost 2 bases and 2 bases, there was a span of 6 bases. CDR3 in amino acids: CASSQNVQETQYF. Written as DNA, the CDR3 is TGTGCCAGCAGCCAAAACGTTCAAGAGACCCAGTACTTC.

The CDR3 bases are TGTGCCAGCAGCTGGCGTGGGGGAGCGCTTCAAGAGACCCAGTACTTC. Translated, it gives CASSWRGGALQETQYF. The chain joins TRBV7-9 to TRBJ2-5, with D perhaps assigned TRBD1 or TRBD2 (5 bases each). The germline V gene has CDR1 SEHNR and CDR2 FQNEAQ (reference sequence). This CDR3 comprises 16 residues. Deletions cut 4 bases from V and 2 bases from J, with 17 bases between.

This clonotype turned up a few times. The V call is TRBV7-9, the J call TRBJ2-2, with TRBD2 as a possible D gene (5 bases). The CDR3 loop spans 13 amino acids. V was clipped by 6 bases and J by 8 bases, with 13 bases between them. The germline CDR1 and CDR2 sequences are SEHNR and FQNEAQ (reference sequence). The CDR3 DNA follows: TGTGCCAGCAGGAAACTAGTTTCGGGGGAGCTGTTTTTT. Translated, it gives CASRKLVSGELFF.